This T cell receptor (beta chain) was obtained from a study of control samples from healthy donors and cancer patients (TCRdb year 2020). The cysteine opens and the phenylalanine closes a CDR3 of 12 amino acids. Only CDR3 DNA remains: 36 bases, in frame from the first base. The junction shows trimming of 3 bases on V and 7 bases on J, plus 9 bases between the germline ends. Taken from the germline V gene, the CDR1 and CDR2 loops are SGHTA and FQGTGA. The library was prepared using the immunoSEQ multiplex PCR assay. TCRdb stores this immuneACCESS table with in-frame sequences only. Part of the clones is absent; in the studies checked, under half of the shortfall reflects unresolved V genes, and no reason is known for the rest. The table for this sample lists some 120,000 clones; about 92% of them were counted only once. The ten largest account for 1.7% of the sample. Worth noting for this clone: The target of this receptor is not known. No much larger clone is present one base from it, and per-base qualities are unavailable.

This sequence was found in a man aged 50-59 years with head and neck cancer. Sequencing input: PBMCs. The chain uses TRBV7-3 and TRBJ1-2; no D gene is confidently identified. The CDR3 here reads CASSFVLGGYTF. The nucleotide sequence reads TGTGCCAGCAGCTTCGTACTAGGTGGCTACACCTTC.